The next 22 T cell receptor beta chains were all read from a single sample in a study of blood T cell repertoires in COVID-19. Clones were read by immunoSEQ multiplex PCR, and TCRdb kept only the in-frame ones, dropping some. The data contain more than 150,000 clones, around 80% of them singletons. Sample: PBMCs or T cells enriched from blood (not recorded which). These receptors were obtained from a man aged 55 to 69 who had been exposed to COVID-19.

This sequence joins TRBV9 and TRBJ1-1, with 7 nucleotides matching TRBD1. Germline-derived CDR1 and CDR2 are SGDLS and YYNGEE. J lost 4 bases, V lost 4 bases, and 7 bases had no gene match. The CDR3 consists of 14 residues. CDR3 nucleotides: TGTGCCAGCAGCCTGACAGGGATTGGCACTGAAGCTTTCTTT. Translating gives CASSLTGIGTEAFF.

V gene TRBV9 combines with J gene TRBJ2-1; tentative D call: TRBD2 (6 bases). The CDR3 covers 14 residues. V was trimmed by 0 bases and J by 10 bases, leaving 14 bases between them. Germline CDR1 and CDR2: SGDLS and YYNGEE. CDR3 residues: CASSVAAYSGEQFF. The CDR3 DNA reads TGTGCCAGCAGCGTAGCGGCCTATAGCGGAGAGCAGTTCTTC.

V and J are TRBV5-1 and TRBJ2-7, with 14 nucleotides matching TRBD2. From germline, CDR1 is SGHRS and CDR2 YFSETQ. CDR3 length: 16 residues. V dropped 0 bases and J dropped 6; count of bases not matched to a gene: 5. Written as DNA, the CDR3 is TGCGCCAGCAGCTTGGCCGGACTAGCGGGAGGCCTCGAGCAGTACTTC. Its protein is CASSLAGLAGGLEQYF.

This clone was detected only once. The chain couples TRBV27 to TRBJ1-1, with 7 nucleotides matching TRBD1. The germline gives CDR1 MNHEY, CDR2 SMNVEV (reference sequence). The CDR3 is 12 residues long. V was clipped by 6 bases and J by 6 bases; unmatched bases: 4. The chain's CDR3 is CASRLGTAEAFF. CDR3 in DNA: TGTGCCAGCAGACTCGGGACAGCTGAAGCTTTCTTT.

The rearrangement uses TRBV4-2 and TRBJ1-2; 8 bases are shared with TRBD1. CDR1 is LGHNA and CDR2 is YNFKEQ in the germline V gene. The V gene end was trimmed by 3 bases and the J gene end by 8 bases; junction bases not matched to a gene: 8. The length of the CDR3 is 14 residues. This CDR3 reads CASSQGDRLRGYTF. The CDR3 nucleotides read TGTGCCAGCAGCCAGGGGGACAGGTTACGAGGCTACACCTTC.

The chain employs TRBV10-3 and TRBJ2-7; perhaps TRBD1 as D (7 bases). The CDR3 runs 14 residues. The germline CDR1 and CDR2 sequences are ENHRY and SYGVKD. V was pared by 2 bases and J by 2 bases, with 10 bases between. The DNA of the CDR3 is TGTGCCATCAGTGAGGCAGGGGGGACCTACGAGCAGTACTTC. It translates to CAISEAGGTYEQYF.

This clone was picked up a small number of times. CDR3 amino acids: CASRSGVNTGELFF. For the CDR3, the DNA is TGCGCCAGCCGGAGCGGGGTGAACACCGGGGAGCTGTTTTTT. This chain joins TRBV10-1 and TRBJ2-2, with 7 bases aligning to TRBD2. Germline CDR1 reads WNHNN; CDR2 reads SYGVQD (reference sequence). This CDR3 contains 14 residues. V dropped 8 bases and J dropped 1; count of bases not matched to a gene: 4.

The chain recombines TRBV25-1 with TRBJ1-2; D perhaps matches TRBD1 (5 bases). The CDR3 runs to 13 residues. Germline CDR1 MGHDK, CDR2 SYGVNS. Trimming shortened V by 2 bases and J by 8 bases, and 12 bases separated the two germline ends. The CDR3 loop reads CASSEEGRIGYTF. The CDR3 region has the DNA TGTGCCAGCAGTGAAGAGGGGAGGATCGGCTACACCTTC.

J is TRBJ2-2 and V is TRBV11-3, with a tentative D call TRBD1 (5 bases). V lost 4 bases, J lost 4 bases, and 13 bases lay in between. CDR1 SGHNT and CDR2 YENEEA come from the germline V gene. The CDR3 loop spans 15 amino acids. CDR3: CASSSTGIPTGELFF. CDR3 nucleotide sequence: TGTGCCAGCAGCTCTACAGGAATTCCCACCGGGGAGCTGTTTTTT.

The genes are TRBV6-5 and TRBJ1-6, with D unclear. Trimming cost V 8 bases and J 10 bases, with 15 bases left between them. The CDR3 is 13 residues long. The V gene's germline CDR1 is MNHEY and CDR2 SVGAGI. This chain's CDR3 is CASRSGLNSPLHF. In DNA, the CDR3 is TGTGCCAGCCGAAGCGGGTTAAACTCACCCCTCCACTTT.

The chain links TRBV5-1 to TRBJ2-7, with D unresolved. CDR3 length: 14 residues. V lost 2 bases, J lost 9 bases, and 18 bases lay in between. Per the germline V gene, CDR1 is SGHRS and CDR2 is YFSETQ. CDR3: CASSFLVATEPQYF. The CDR3, as DNA: TGCGCCAGCAGCTTCTTAGTCGCCACAGAACCGCAGTACTTC.

The chain combines TRBV5-1 with TRBJ1-2; 8 bases are shared with TRBD1. The trim removed 3 bases at V and 5 bases at J, leaving 6 bases unmatched. The CDR3 totals 14 residues. Per the germline V gene, CDR1 is SGHRS and CDR2 is YFSETQ. The CDR3 DNA sequence: TGCGCCAGCAGCTGGGACAGGATTCGATATGGCTACACCTTC. Translation: CASSWDRIRYGYTF.

V is TRBV29-1 and J is TRBJ1-2; no definite D call. CDR1 is SQVTM and CDR2 is ANQGSEA in the germline V gene. The V end was cut by 4 bases, the J end by 5 bases, with 17 bases between. The CDR3 consists of 14 residues. CDR3 nucleotide sequence: TGCAGCGTTGCCCCTGGGATTGACTATTATGGCTACACCTTC. Translating gives CSVAPGIDYYGYTF.

The rearrangement joins TRBV20-1 to TRBJ2-2; 8 nucleotides align to TRBD1. Losses at the gene ends were 3 bases for V and 5 bases for J; bases not matched to a gene: 5. Germline CDR1 and CDR2: DFQATT and SNEGSKA (reference sequence). The CDR3 contains 14 residues. The CDR3 here is CSASGQGETGELFF. As DNA, the CDR3 is TGCAGTGCTAGTGGACAGGGAGAGACCGGGGAGCTGTTTTTT.

This clone was seen just once. The rearrangement uses TRBV6-5 and TRBJ1-5; D possibly corresponds to TRBD1 (5 bases). V dropped 0 bases and J dropped 4 bases, with 13 bases sitting between them. Germline V CDR1 and CDR2: MNHEY, SVGAGI. This CDR3 is 16 amino acids long. The CDR3 here is CASSYSSTATNQPQHF. In DNA form, the CDR3 reads TGTGCCAGCAGTTACTCTTCGACAGCCACAAATCAGCCCCAGCATTTT.

About this clone itself: Other DNA sequences in the sample encode the same CDR3. V and J are TRBV19 and TRBJ1-4; 8 positions agree with TRBD1. CDR3 size: 14 residues. Germline V gene sequence: CDR1 LNHDA, CDR2 SQIVND (reference sequence). Trimming removed 4 bases from V and 8 bases from J; junction bases left unmatched: 6. The CDR3: CASSTQGAGEKLFF. The CDR3 DNA reads as TGTGCCAGTAGTACTCAGGGGGCCGGCGAAAAACTGTTTTTT.

This chain joins TRBV2 and TRBJ2-3, with 7 bases fitting TRBD2. V lost 11 bases and J lost 0; bases outside the gene matches: 2. Germline values: CDR1 SNHLY, CDR2 FYNNEI. This CDR3 is 12 amino acids long. CDR3 nucleotides: TGTGCCTGGGACTACAGCACAGATACGCAGTATTTT. It encodes CAWDYSTDTQYF. The full variable domain, with the rest looked up from reference TRBV2 and TRBJ2-3, is EPEVTQTPSHQVTQMGQEVILRCVPISNHLYFYWYRQILGQKVEFLVSFYNNEISEKSEIFDDQFSVERPDGSNFTLKIRSTKLEDSAMYFCAWDYSTDTQYFGPGTRLTVL.

This clone appeared many times. The same CDR3 also results from other DNA sequences found in this sample. This chain links TRBV30 with TRBJ1-1; D is perhaps TRBD1 (5 bases). V was shortened by 0 bases and J by 4 bases, with 9 bases between the two germline ends. This CDR3 has 13 residues. Germline V gene data show CDR1 as GTSNPN and CDR2 as SVGIG (reference sequence). The CDR3 bases are TGTGCCTGGAGTGTAGGGCAGGGCACTGAAGCTTTCTTT. Residues: CAWSVGQGTEAFF.

The CDR3 bases are TGTGCCAGCAGCTCCACAGGGGGTAACGAGCAGTACTTC. This codes for CASSSTGGNEQYF. The gene calls are TRBV7-2 and TRBJ2-7, with 8 bases identical to TRBD1. The CDR3 totals 13 residues. Trimming took 4 bases from V and 5 from J; bases not matched to a gene: 4. The germline V gene has CDR1 SGHTA and CDR2 FQGNSA.

The J gene is TRBJ2-2, the V gene TRBV19, with 9 positions matching TRBD1. Unmatched junction bases numbered 3, after V lost 6 bases and J lost 4 bases. This CDR3 is 14 amino acids long. Looked up from germline, CDR1 is LNHDA and CDR2 is SQIVND (reference sequence). CDR3 protein: CASRYRGPTGELFF. In DNA form, the CDR3 reads TGTGCCAGTAGATACAGGGGGCCCACCGGGGAGCTGTTTTTT.

The J gene is TRBJ1-5, the V gene TRBV2, with 7 positions matching TRBD1. V shed 3 bases, J shed 6 bases, and the junction held 8 bases outside the gene matches. The CDR3 extends over 15 amino acids. Germline CDR1 is SNHLY and CDR2 is FYNNEI. CDR3 loop: CASSDRGGAGQPQHF. DNA for the CDR3: TGTGCCAGCAGTGATCGAGGGGGCGCGGGTCAGCCCCAGCATTTT.

The chain carries TRBV13 and TRBJ2-3; D uncertain. The CDR3 is 13 amino acids. CDR1 and CDR2 (germline): PRHDT, FYEKMQ (reference sequence). V gave up 5 bases and J gave up 3 bases, with 9 bases separating them. Here the CDR3 DNA reads TGTGCCAGCAGCCCCTCTCGGACAGATACGCAGTATTTT. Residues: CASSPSRTDTQYF.